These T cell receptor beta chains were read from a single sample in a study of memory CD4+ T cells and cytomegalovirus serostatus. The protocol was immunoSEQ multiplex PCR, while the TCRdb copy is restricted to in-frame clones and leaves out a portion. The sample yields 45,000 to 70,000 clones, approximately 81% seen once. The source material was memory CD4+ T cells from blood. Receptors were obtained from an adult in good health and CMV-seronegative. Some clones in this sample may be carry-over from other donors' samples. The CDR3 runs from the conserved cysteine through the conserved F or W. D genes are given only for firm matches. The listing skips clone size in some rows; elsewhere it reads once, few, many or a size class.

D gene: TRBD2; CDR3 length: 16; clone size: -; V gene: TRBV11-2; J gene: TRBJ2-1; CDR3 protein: CASSLIQPGTSGEQFF; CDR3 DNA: TGTGCCAGCAGCTTGATACAGCCCGGGACTAGCGGTGAGCAGTTCTTC
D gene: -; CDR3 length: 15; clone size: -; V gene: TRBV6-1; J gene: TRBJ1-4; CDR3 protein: CASCMGGRRDEKLFF; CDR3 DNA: TGTGCCAGCTGTATGGGGGGCAGGCGCGATGAAAAACTGTTTTTT
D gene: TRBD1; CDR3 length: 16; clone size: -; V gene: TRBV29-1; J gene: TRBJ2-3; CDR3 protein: CSTIKGDRGPPDTQYF; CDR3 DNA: TGCAGCACTATTAAAGGGGACAGGGGGCCGCCAGATACGCAGTATTTT
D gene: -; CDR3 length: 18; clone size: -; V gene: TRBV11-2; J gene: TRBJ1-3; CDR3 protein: CASRRRTGGEFGGNTIYF; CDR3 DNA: TGTGCCAGCAGACGGCGTACCGGGGGGGAATTCGGTGGAAACACCATATATTTT
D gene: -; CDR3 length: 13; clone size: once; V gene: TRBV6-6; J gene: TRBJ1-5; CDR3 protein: CASKSGLGQPQHF; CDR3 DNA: TGTGCCAGCAAATCAGGGTTAGGGCAGCCCCAGCATTTT
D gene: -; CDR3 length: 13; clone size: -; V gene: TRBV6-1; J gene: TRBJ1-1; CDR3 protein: CASSGWGATEAFF; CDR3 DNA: TGTGCCAGCAGTGGTTGGGGGGCCACTGAAGCTTTCTTT
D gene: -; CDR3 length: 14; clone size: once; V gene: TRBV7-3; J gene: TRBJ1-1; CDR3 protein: CASSSRGMGTEAFF; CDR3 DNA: TGTGCCAGCAGCTCCAGGGGAATGGGCACTGAAGCTTTCTTT
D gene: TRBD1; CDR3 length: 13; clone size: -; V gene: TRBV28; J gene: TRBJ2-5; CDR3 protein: CASTQGVQETQYF; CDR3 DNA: TGTGCCAGCACCCAGGGGGTACAAGAGACCCAGTACTTC
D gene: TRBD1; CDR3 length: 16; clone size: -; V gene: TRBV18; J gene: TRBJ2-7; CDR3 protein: CASSPGEGQGAYEQYF; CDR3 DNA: TGTGCCAGCTCACCTGGGGAGGGACAGGGGGCTTACGAGCAGTACTTC
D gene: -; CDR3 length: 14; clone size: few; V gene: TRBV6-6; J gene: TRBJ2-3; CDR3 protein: CASSYSEGSDTQYF; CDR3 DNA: TGTGCCAGCAGTTACTCCGAAGGTTCAGATACGCAGTATTTT
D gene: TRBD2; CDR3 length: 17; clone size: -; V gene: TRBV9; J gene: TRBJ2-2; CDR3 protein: CASSAEGRGTNTGELFF; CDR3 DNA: TGTGCCAGCAGCGCCGAGGGGCGGGGGACGAACACCGGGGAGCTGTTTTTT
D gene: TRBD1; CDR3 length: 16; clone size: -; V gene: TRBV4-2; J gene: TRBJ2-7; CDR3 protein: CASSQDPGQGAYEQYF; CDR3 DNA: TGTGCCAGCAGCCAAGACCCCGGGCAGGGGGCCTACGAGCAGTACTTC
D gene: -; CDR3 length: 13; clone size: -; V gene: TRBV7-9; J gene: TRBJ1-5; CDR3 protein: CASSQMSGSSQHF; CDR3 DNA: TGTGCCAGCAGCCAAATGTCAGGGTCATCCCAGCATTTT
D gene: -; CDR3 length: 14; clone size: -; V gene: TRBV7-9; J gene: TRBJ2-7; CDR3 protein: CASSLEGGSYEQYF; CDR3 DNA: TGTGCCAGCAGCTTAGAAGGTGGGTCCTACGAGCAGTACTTC
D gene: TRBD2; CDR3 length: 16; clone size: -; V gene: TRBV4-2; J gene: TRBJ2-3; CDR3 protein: CASSQESGGGPDTQYF; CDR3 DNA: TGTGCCAGCAGCCAAGAGAGCGGGGGGGGGCCAGATACGCAGTATTTT
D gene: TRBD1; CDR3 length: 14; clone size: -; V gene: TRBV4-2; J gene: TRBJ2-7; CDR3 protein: CASSPYDRVGEQYF; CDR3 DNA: TGTGCCAGCAGCCCATACGACAGGGTGGGCGAGCAGTACTTC
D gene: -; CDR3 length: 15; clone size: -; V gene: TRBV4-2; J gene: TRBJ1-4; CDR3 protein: CASSQGGGENEKLFF; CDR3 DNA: TGTGCCAGCAGCCAAGGAGGGGGGGAGAATGAAAAACTGTTTTTT
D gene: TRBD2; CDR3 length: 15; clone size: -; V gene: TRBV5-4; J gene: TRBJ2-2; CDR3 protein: CASTPSGNTAGELFF; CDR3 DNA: TGTGCCAGCACCCCTAGCGGGAACACGGCCGGGGAGCTGTTTTTT
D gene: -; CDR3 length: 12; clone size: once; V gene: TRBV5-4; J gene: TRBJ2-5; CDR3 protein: CASSLDTETQYF; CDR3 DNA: TGTGCCAGCAGCCTCGACACGGAGACCCAGTACTTC
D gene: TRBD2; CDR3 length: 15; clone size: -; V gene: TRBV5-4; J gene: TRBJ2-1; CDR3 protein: CASSLDDGGRNEQFF; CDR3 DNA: TGTGCCAGCAGCTTGGATGACGGGGGGAGGAATGAGCAGTTCTTC
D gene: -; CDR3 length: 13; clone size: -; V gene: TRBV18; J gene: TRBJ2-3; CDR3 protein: CASSPTSTDTQYF; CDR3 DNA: TGTGCCAGCTCACCAACTAGCACAGATACGCAGTATTTT
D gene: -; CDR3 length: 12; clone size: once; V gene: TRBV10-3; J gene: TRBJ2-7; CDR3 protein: CAISKNTYEQYF; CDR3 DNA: TGTGCCATCAGTAAAAATACCTACGAGCAGTACTTC
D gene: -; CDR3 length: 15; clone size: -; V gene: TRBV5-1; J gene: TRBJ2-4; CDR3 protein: CASSMEPGAKNIQYF; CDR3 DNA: TGCGCCAGCAGCATGGAACCGGGAGCCAAAAACATTCAGTACTTC
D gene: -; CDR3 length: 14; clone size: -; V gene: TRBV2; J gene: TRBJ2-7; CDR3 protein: CASSEGGRVYEQYF; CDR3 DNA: TGTGCCAGCAGTGAAGGCGGCAGGGTCTACGAGCAGTACTTC
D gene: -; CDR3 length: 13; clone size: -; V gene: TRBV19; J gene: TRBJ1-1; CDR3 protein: CASIDQWNTEAFF; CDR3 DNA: TGTGCCAGTATTGATCAGTGGAACACTGAAGCTTTCTTT
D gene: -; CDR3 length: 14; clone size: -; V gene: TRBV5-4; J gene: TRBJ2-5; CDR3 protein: CASSLRPDQETQYF; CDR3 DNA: TGTGCCAGCAGCCTGCGGCCGGACCAAGAGACCCAGTACTTC
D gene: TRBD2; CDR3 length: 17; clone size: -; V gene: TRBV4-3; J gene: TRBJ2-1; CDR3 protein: CASSQDSGRGYYNEQFF; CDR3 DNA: TGCGCCAGCAGCCAAGATAGCGGGAGAGGGTACTACAATGAGCAGTTCTTC
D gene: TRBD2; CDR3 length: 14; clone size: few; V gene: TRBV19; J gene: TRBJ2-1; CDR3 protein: CASNKRESYNEQFF; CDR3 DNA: TGTGCCAGTAACAAGCGGGAGAGCTACAATGAGCAGTTCTTC
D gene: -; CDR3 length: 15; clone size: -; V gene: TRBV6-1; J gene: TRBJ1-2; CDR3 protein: CASSPRTYANYGYTF; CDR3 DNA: TGTGCCAGCAGTCCTCGGACGTACGCTAACTATGGCTACACCTTC
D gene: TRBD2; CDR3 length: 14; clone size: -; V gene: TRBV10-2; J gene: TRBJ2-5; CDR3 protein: CASSESSGRETQYF; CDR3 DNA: TGCGCCAGCAGTGAGTCTAGCGGGAGAGAGACCCAGTACTTC
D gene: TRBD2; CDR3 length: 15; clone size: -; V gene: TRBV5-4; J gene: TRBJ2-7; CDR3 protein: CASSFGGGTPYEQYF; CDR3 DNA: TGTGCCAGCAGCTTTGGCGGGGGGACCCCCTACGAGCAGTACTTC
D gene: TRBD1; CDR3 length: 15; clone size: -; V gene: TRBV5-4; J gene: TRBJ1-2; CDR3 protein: CASSSGSGGAYGYTF; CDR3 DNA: TGTGCCAGCAGCTCCGGATCAGGGGGGGCCTATGGCTACACCTTC
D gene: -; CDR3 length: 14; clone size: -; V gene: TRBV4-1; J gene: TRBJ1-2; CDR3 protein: CASSQGGTVYGYTF; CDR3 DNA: TGCGCCAGCAGCCAAGGTGGGACGGTCTATGGCTACACCTTC
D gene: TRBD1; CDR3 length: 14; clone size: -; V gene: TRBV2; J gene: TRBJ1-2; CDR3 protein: CASSESRGQRGYTF; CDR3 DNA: TGTGCCAGCAGTGAATCCAGGGGGCAGAGGGGCTACACCTTC
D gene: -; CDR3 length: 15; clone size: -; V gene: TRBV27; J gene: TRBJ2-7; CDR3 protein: CASSLKAAPSYEQYF; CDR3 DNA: TGTGCCAGCAGTTTAAAGGCGGCACCCTCCTACGAGCAGTACTTC
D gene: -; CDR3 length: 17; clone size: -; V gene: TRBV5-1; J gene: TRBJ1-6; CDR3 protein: CASSLYQKGSGNSPLHF; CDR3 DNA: TGCGCCAGCAGCTTGTATCAGAAGGGATCGGGTAATTCACCCCTCCACTTT
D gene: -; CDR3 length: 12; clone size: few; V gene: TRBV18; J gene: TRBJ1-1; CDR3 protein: CASSPRRTEAFF; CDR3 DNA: TGTGCCAGCTCACCCAGGAGGACTGAAGCTTTCTTT
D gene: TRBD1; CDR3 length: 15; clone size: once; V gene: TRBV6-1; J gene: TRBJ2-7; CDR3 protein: CASNTRTGMNYEQYF; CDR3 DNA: TGTGCCAGCAACACCCGGACAGGGATGAACTACGAGCAGTACTTC
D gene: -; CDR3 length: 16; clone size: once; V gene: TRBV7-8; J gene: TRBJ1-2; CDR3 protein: CASSLGPSGAGYGYTF; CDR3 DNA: TGTGCCAGCAGCTTAGGGCCCTCCGGGGCGGGCTATGGCTACACCTTC
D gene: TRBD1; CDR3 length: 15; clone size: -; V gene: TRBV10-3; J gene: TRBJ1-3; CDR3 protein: CAISEGTGSGNTIYF; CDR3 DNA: TGTGCCATCAGTGAGGGGACAGGGTCTGGAAACACCATATATTTT
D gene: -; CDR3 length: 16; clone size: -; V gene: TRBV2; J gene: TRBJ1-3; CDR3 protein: CASSANTGTSGNTTYF; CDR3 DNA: TGTGCCAGCAGCGCAAATACAGGGACCTCTGGAAACACCACATATTTT
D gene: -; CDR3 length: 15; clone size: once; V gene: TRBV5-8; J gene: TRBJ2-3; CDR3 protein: CASTLGAPNSYTQYF; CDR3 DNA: TGTGCCAGCACATTGGGGGCACCGAATTCATATACGCAGTATTTT